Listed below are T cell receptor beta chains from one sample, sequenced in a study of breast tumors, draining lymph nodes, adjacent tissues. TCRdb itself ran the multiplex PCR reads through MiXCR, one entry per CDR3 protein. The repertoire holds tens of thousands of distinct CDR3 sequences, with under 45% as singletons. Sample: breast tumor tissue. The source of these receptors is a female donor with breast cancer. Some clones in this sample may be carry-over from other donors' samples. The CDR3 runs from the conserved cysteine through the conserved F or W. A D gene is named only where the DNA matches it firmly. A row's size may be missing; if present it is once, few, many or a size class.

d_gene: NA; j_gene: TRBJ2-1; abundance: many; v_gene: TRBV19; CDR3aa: CASSARYNEQFF; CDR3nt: TGTGCCAGTAGTGCTCGATACAATGAGCAGTTCTTC
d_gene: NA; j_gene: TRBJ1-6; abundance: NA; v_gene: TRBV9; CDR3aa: CASSVRSTYNSPLHF; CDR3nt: TGTGCCAGCAGCGTTCGGAGCACCTATAATTCACCCCTCCACTTT
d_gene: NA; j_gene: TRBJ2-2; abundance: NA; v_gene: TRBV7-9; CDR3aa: CVRSYPPSRGTGELFF; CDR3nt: TGTGTCAGAAGCTACCCCCCCAGTCGGGGCACCGGGGAGCTGTTTTTT
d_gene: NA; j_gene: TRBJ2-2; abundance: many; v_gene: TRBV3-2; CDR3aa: CASSQELGRETGELFF; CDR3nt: TGTGCCAGCAGCCAAGAATTGGGACGTGAGACCGGGGAGCTGTTTTTT
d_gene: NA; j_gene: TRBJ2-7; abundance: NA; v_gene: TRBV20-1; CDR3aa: CSARTGTPPYEQYF; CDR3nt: TGCAGTGCTAGGACCGGGACACCCCCCTACGAGCAGTACTTC
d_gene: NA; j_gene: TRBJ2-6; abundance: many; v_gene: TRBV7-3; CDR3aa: CASSLALNSGANVLTF; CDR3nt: TGTGCCAGCAGCTTAGCACTAAACTCTGGGGCCAACGTCCTGACTTTC
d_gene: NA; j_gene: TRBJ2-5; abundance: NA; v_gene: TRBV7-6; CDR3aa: CARRQGETQYF; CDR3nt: TGTGCTAGACGGCAGGGGGAGACCCAGTACTTC
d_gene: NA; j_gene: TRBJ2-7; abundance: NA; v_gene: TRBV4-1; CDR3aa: CASSQDRLGRYVRRYF; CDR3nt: TGCGCCAGCAGCCAAGATCGACTGGGACGTTACGTTAGGCGATACTTC
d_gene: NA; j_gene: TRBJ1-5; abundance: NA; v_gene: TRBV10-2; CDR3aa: CASSARRDSNQPQHF; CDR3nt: TGCGCCAGCAGTGCTAGACGAGACAGTAATCAGCCCCAGCATTTT
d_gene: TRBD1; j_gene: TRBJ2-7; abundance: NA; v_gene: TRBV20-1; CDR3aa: CSAVAGTEISYEQYF; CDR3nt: TGCAGTGCCGTCGCCGGGACAGAAATCTCTTACGAGCAGTACTTC
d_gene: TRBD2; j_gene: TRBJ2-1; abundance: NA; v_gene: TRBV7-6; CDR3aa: CASSLLAGGPNEQFF; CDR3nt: TGTGCCAGCAGCCTCCTAGCGGGAGGTCCCAATGAGCAGTTCTTC
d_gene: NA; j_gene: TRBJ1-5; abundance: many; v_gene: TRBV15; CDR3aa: CATSRDYLGGSNQPQHF; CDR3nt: TGTGCCACCAGCAGAGATTATCTCGGGGGAAGCAATCAGCCCCAGCATTTT
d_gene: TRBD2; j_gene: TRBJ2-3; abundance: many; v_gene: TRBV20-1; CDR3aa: CSARDPGLAPDTDTQYF; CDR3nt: TGCAGTGCTAGAGATCCGGGACTAGCGCCCGACACAGATACGCAGTATTTT
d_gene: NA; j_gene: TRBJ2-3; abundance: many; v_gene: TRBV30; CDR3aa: CAWSVLLGRGATDTQYF; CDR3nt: TGTGCCTGGAGTGTACTACTAGGGAGAGGGGCCACAGATACGCAGTATTTT
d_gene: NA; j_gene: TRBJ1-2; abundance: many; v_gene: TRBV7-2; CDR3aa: CASSFLRGGNYGYTF; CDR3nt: TGTGCCAGCAGCTTTCTCAGAGGGGGTAACTATGGCTACACCTTC
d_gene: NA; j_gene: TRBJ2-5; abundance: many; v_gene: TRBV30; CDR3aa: CAWKGHLETQYF; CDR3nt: TGTGCCTGGAAGGGGCACTTGGAGACCCAGTACTTC
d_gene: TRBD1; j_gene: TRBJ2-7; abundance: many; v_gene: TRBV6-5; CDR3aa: CASSHGTGDDEQYF; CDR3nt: TGTGCCAGCAGTCACGGGACAGGGGACGACGAGCAGTACTTC
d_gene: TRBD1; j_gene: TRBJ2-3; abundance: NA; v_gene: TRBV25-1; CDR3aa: CASSELWTGVRDTQYF; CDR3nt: TGTGCCAGCAGTGAATTATGGACAGGGGTGAGAGATACGCAGTATTTT
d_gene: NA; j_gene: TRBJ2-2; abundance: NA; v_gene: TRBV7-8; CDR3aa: CAGSFGGTNAGELFF; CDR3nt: TGTGCCGGCAGCTTTGGGGGGACGAACGCCGGGGAGCTGTTTTTT
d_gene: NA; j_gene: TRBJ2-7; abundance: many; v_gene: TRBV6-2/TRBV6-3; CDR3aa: CASSTGFYEQYF; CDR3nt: TGTGCCAGCTCGACCGGTTTCTACGAGCAGTACTTC
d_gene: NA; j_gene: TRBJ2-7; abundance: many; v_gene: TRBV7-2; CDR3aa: CASSPNVEQYF; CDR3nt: TGTGCCAGCAGCCCAAACGTCGAGCAGTACTTC
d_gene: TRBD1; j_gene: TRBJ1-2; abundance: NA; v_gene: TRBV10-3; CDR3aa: CAISIQTGVGHGYTF; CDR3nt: TGTGCCATCAGTATACAGACAGGGGTAGGACATGGCTACACCTTC
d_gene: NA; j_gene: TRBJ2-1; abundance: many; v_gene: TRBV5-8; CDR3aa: CASSPGRGSSYNEQFF; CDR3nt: TGTGCCAGCAGCCCAGGACGGGGAAGCTCCTACAATGAGCAGTTCTTC
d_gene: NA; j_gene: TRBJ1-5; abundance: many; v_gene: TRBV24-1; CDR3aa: CATPSGNPFNQPQHF; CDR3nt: TGTGCCACCCCATCAGGTAATCCTTTCAATCAGCCCCAGCATTTT
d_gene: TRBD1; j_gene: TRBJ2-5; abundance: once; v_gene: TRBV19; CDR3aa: CASSGGQKGQGAFETQYF; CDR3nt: TGTGCCAGTTCTGGGGGCCAAAAAGGACAGGGGGCTTTTGAGACCCAGTACTTC
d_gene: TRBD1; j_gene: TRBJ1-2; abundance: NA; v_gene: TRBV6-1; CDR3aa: CATPPRTGQGVPTF; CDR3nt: TGTGCCACCCCCCCGAGGACGGGACAGGGCGTTCCCACCTTC
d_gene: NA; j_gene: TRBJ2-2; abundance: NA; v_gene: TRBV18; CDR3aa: CASSPRGGGADGELFF; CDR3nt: TGTGCCAGCTCACCACGAGGAGGAGGGGCGGACGGGGAGCTGTTTTTT
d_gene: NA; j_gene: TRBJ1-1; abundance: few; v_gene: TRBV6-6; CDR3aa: CASKRSNTEAFF; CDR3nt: TGTGCCAGCAAAAGGAGTAACACTGAAGCTTTCTTT
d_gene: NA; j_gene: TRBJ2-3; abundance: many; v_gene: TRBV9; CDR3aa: CASSVDDHYRDTQYF; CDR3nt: TGTGCCAGCAGCGTAGATGACCACTACAGGGATACGCAGTATTTT
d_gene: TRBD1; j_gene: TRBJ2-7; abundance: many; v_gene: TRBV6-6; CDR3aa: CASSSRDRTYEQYF; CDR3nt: TGTGCCAGCAGTTCGCGGGACAGGACCTACGAGCAGTACTTC
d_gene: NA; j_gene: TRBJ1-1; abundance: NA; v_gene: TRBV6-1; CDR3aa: CASSQNPGDTEAFF; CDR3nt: TGTGCCAGCAGTCAAAATCCCGGGGACACTGAAGCTTTCTTT
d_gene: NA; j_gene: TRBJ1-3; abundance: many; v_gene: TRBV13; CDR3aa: CASSRGSKDSGNTIYF; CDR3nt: TGTGCCAGCAGCCGAGGGTCGAAGGATTCTGGAAACACCATATATTTT
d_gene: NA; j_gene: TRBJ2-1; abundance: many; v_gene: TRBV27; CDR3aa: CASSSELEVYNEQFF; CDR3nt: TGTGCCAGCAGTTCCGAACTAGAGGTTTACAATGAGCAGTTCTTC
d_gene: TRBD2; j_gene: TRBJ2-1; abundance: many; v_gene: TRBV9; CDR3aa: CASSGGKWGTKSYNEQFF; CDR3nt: TGTGCCAGCAGCGGGGGCAAATGGGGGACTAAATCTTACAATGAGCAGTTCTTC
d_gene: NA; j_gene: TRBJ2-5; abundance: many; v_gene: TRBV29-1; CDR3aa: CSVVGAGSVLGF; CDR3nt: NA